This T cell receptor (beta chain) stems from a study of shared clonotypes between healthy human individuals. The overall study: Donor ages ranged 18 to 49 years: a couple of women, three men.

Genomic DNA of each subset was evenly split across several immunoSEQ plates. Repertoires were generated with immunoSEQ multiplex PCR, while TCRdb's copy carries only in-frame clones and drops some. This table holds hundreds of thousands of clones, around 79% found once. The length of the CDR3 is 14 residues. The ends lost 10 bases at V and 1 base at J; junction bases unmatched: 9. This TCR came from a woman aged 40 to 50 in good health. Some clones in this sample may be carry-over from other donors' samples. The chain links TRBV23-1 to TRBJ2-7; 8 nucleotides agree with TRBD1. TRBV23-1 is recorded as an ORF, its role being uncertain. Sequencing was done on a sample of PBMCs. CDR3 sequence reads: CATWTGWTSYEQYF. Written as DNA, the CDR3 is TGCGCCACCTGGACAGGGTGGACGTCCTACGAGCAGTACTTC.